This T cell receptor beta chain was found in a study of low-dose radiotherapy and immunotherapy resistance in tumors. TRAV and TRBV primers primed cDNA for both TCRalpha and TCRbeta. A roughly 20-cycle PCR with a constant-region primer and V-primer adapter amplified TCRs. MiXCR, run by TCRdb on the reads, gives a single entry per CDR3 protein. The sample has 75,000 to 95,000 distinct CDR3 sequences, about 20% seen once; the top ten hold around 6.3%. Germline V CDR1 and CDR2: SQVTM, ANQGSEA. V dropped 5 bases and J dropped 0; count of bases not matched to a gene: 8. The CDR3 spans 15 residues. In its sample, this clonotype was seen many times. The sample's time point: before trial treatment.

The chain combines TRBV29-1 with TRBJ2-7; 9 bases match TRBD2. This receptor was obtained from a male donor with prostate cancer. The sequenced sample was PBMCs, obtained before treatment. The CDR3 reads CSVCLAGSSSYEQYF. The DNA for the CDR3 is TGCAGCGTTTGTCTAGCGGGGAGTTCCTCCTACGAGCAGTACTTC.